The next 25 T cell receptor beta chains were all read from a single sample in a study of T cell responses to AZD1222 COVID-19 vaccine. Data came from immunoSEQ multiplex PCR; TCRdb stores just in-frame clones and leaves some out. Here the sample spans tens of thousands of clones, roughly 90% being singletons. The specimen comprised peripheral blood, sampled on day 0 of MenACWY control vaccination. These receptors were taken from an adult in good health.

The J gene is TRBJ2-7, the V gene TRBV10-3; 7 bases line up with TRBD1. CDR1 and CDR2 (germline): ENHRY, SYGVKD. V lost 10 bases, J lost 7 bases, and 16 bases stayed unmatched. The CDR3 is 14 residues long. The CDR3 coding sequence is TGTGCCACCTACCCAGGGGGACCTGTGGGAGAGCAGTACTTC. Translation: CATYPGGPVGEQYF.

The chain carries TRBV9 and TRBJ1-4, with D possibly being TRBD1 (5 bases). The germline CDR1 and CDR2 sequences are SGDLS and YYNGEE. Trimming shortened V by 0 bases and J by 8 bases, and 14 bases separated the two germline ends. This CDR3 comprises 15 residues. CDR3 bases: TGTGCCAGCAGCGTAGGGACAAGCGTATGGGAAAAACTGTTTTTT. Protein sequence: CASSVGTSVWEKLFF.

The chain employs TRBV5-1 and TRBJ1-3; 8 nucleotides agree with TRBD1. Germline CDR1 and CDR2: SGHRS and YFSETQ. V dropped 0 bases and J dropped 7; count of bases not matched to a gene: 6. The CDR3 is made up of 15 amino acids. In nucleotides, the CDR3 is TGCGCCAGCAGCTTGGCCCCGACAGGGGCTAACACCATATATTTT. This gives the protein CASSLAPTGANTIYF.

This clone has only one observation. V and J are TRBV6-6 and TRBJ1-2, with no clear D. There are 14 residues in the CDR3. The germline CDR1 and CDR2 sequences are MNHNY and SVGAGI (reference sequence). V lost 5 bases to trimming and J lost 1 base, with 11 bases between them. In DNA, the CDR3 is TGTGCCAGCAGTCCTAGCAGCCGTAACTATGGCTACACCTTC. Its translation: CASSPSSRNYGYTF.

The chain employs TRBV11-2 and TRBJ2-7; the match to TRBD2 covers 8 bases. The CDR3 is 15 amino acids. V lost 5 bases and J lost 5; bases outside the gene matches: 11. Looked up from germline, CDR1 is SGHAT and CDR2 is FQNNGV. CDR3 loop: CASSGRTSSSNEQYF. The CDR3 DNA reads TGTGCCAGCAGCGGGCGGACTAGCAGTTCCAACGAGCAGTACTTC.

The V call is TRBV3-1 (or the pseudogene TRBV3-2), the J call TRBJ2-5, with D possibly being TRBD2 (5 bases). Between the trimmed V and J ends, which lost 8 bases and 2 bases, there was a span of 9 bases. Germline loops: CDR1 LGHDT, CDR2 YNNKEL (reference sequence). This CDR3 is 12 amino acids long. The CDR3 loop reads CASGGYQETQYF. CDR3 sequence (DNA): TGTGCCAGCGGCGGGTATCAAGAGACCCAGTACTTC.

The genes are TRBV11-2 and TRBJ2-7; D is undetermined. From germline, CDR1 is SGHAT and CDR2 FQNNGV. This CDR3 is built from 15 residues. V dropped 5 bases and J dropped 0 bases, with 14 bases sitting between them. The CDR3 loop reads CASSRNNRYSYEQYF. The CDR3, as DNA: TGTGCCAGCAGCCGAAACAACCGTTACTCCTACGAGCAGTACTTC.

This sequence joins TRBV10-3 and TRBJ1-2; 7 bases align to TRBD1. This CDR3 has 19 residues. Looked up from germline, CDR1 is ENHRY and CDR2 is SYGVKD. Germline trimming cut 2 bases from V and 3 bases from J; bases unmatched to any gene: 18. CDR3 nucleotides: TGTGCCATCAGTGAGCCCCGAGGAAGGGGGCAAAATATGGACTATGGCTACACCTTC. Encoded protein: CAISEPRGRGQNMDYGYTF.

The chain employs TRBV2 and TRBJ2-3; TRBD2 is a possible D gene (7 bases). Looked up from germline, CDR1 is SNHLY and CDR2 is FYNNEI. The length of the CDR3 is 13 residues. CDR3 protein: CAVIGGQEDTQYF. The CDR3 DNA reads TGTGCGGTAATCGGGGGGCAAGAAGATACGCAGTATTTT.

This clone was counted only a few times. The genes are TRBV28 and TRBJ2-3; D unclear. Trimming removed 3 bases from V and 11 bases from J, with 9 bases in between. The CDR3 length is 11 residues. Germline V gives CDR1 MDHEN, CDR2 SYDVKM. CDR3 region: CASSFLVEQYF. The CDR3 nucleotides are TGTGCCAGCAGTTTCCTAGTAGAGCAGTATTTT.

This rearrangement joins TRBV19 to TRBJ2-2, with a possible D match to TRBD2 (6 bases). Per germline, CDR1 LNHDA and CDR2 SQIVND (reference sequence). CDR3 size: 15 residues. Trimming stripped 5 bases from V and 2 bases from J, with 12 bases between. The CDR3 loop reads CASSSPGLNTGELFF. For the CDR3, the DNA is TGTGCCAGTAGTTCCCCGGGACTCAACACCGGGGAGCTGTTTTTT.

The CDR3 reads CSTGSNTEAFF. CDR3 bases: TGCAGTACAGGGTCCAACACTGAAGCTTTCTTT. V usage is TRBV20-1 and J usage is TRBJ1-1; D perhaps matches TRBD1 (6 bases). The germline gives CDR1 DFQATT, CDR2 SNEGSKA (reference sequence). The CDR3 spans 11 residues. V lost 8 bases and J lost 2, with 9 bases in between.

In its sample, this clone was seen a few times. The CDR3: CASSRPSGQGYGEQYF. CDR3 nucleotide sequence: TGTGCCAGCAGCCGCCCTTCGGGACAGGGGTACGGCGAGCAGTACTTC. The genes are TRBV14 and TRBJ2-7; 10 bases align to TRBD1. Per the germline V gene, CDR1 is SGHDN and CDR2 is FVKESK. CDR3 size: 16 residues. With V trimmed by 4 bases and J by 6 bases, 12 bases remained unmatched.

The genes are TRBV25-1 and TRBJ1-2, with D possibly TRBD1 on 5 matching bases. Germline V gene lookup returns CDR1 MGHDK and CDR2 SYGVNS. The V end lost 6 bases, the J end lost 4 bases, and 15 bases lay between the germline ends. This CDR3 contains 14 residues. The CDR3 bases are TGTGCCAGCAGACCACAGGAGAGGGGCTATGGCTACACCTTC. It specifies CASRPQERGYGYTF.

The rearrangement joins TRBV19 to TRBJ1-6, with D unclear. The V end was cut by 4 bases, the J end by 6 bases, with 10 bases between. Germline CDR1 and CDR2: LNHDA and SQIVND (reference sequence). This CDR3 comprises 14 residues. The CDR3 nucleotides read TGTGCCAGTAGTAGGGCCGGCACTAATTCACCCCTCCACTTT. Its protein product is CASSRAGTNSPLHF.

The chain couples TRBV28 to TRBJ1-5; D ambiguous. Germline values: CDR1 MDHEN, CDR2 SYDVKM. The V gene lost 8 bases and the J gene lost 1 base, with 15 bases spanning the gap. This CDR3 region has 15 residues. CDR3 protein: CASLLGFISNQPQHF. The CDR3 nucleotides read TGTGCCAGCCTACTGGGGTTTATAAGCAATCAGCCCCAGCATTTT.

CDR3 protein: CASSLGRELFF. In nucleotides, the CDR3 is TGTGCCAGCAGCTTAGGAAGGGAGCTGTTTTTT. The rearrangement links TRBV7-9 to TRBJ2-2; D not resolved. The CDR3 contains 11 residues. The V and J ends lost 1 base and 9 bases respectively, with 3 bases between them. Looked up from germline, CDR1 is SEHNR and CDR2 is FQNEAQ (reference sequence).

V and J are TRBV27 and TRBJ2-5, with D possibly being TRBD2 (6 bases). The CDR3 is 13 amino acids. Germline-derived CDR1 and CDR2 are MNHEY and SMNVEV (reference sequence). Trimming pared 5 bases from V and 5 bases from J, leaving 12 bases between. Written as DNA, the CDR3 is TGTGCCAGCAGTACGGGGGAGGAGGAGACCCAGTACTTC. Translating it yields CASSTGEEETQYF.

The gene calls are TRBV28 and TRBJ2-7; D uncertain. The V end was cut by 6 bases, the J end by 3 bases, with 6 bases between. This CDR3 is 11 amino acids long. Germline assignment: CDR1 MDHEN and CDR2 SYDVKM. CDR3 bases: TGTGCCAGCAGCCAATACTACGAGCAGTACTTC. The encoded protein is CASSQYYEQYF.

V gene TRBV7-3 combines with J gene TRBJ2-2; D is undetermined. Trimming removed 2 bases at V and 4 bases at J, with 11 bases between. The CDR3 is made up of 15 amino acids. CDR1 is SGHTA, CDR2 FQGTGA, per germline. The CDR3 spells CASSLLPLSTGELFF. The CDR3 coding sequence is TGTGCCAGCAGCTTATTGCCCCTGAGCACCGGGGAGCTGTTTTTT.

The chain joins TRBV18 to TRBJ2-3; D is undetermined. From germline, CDR1 is KGHSH and CDR2 LQKENI. The CDR3 has 13 residues. Deletions cut 2 bases from V and 6 bases from J, with 9 bases between. CDR3 region: CASSPGTADTQYF. For the CDR3, the DNA is TGTGCCAGCTCACCAGGAACAGCGGATACGCAGTATTTT.

The chain joins TRBV28 to TRBJ1-2; tentatively, D is TRBD1 (6 bases). V was clipped by 7 bases and J by 2 bases, with 8 bases between them. CDR3 length: 12 residues. CDR1 MDHEN and CDR2 SYDVKM come from the germline V gene. The CDR3 DNA reads as TGTGCCAGCAATACAGGGAACTATGGCTACACCTTC. Translation: CASNTGNYGYTF.

This rearrangement joins TRBV6-5 to TRBJ2-2; either TRBD1 or TRBD2 may supply D (6 bases each). The V and J ends lost 0 bases and 6 bases respectively, with 11 bases between them. In germline, CDR1 is MNHEY, CDR2 SVGAGI. The CDR3 runs to 15 residues. The CDR3 bases are TGTGCCAGCAGTTACTCGTCCGGGGGCCCCGGGGAGCTGTTTTTT. It codes for CASSYSSGGPGELFF.

V gene TRBV5-4 combines with J gene TRBJ2-2; no reliable D call. The CDR3 loop spans 11 amino acids. V lost 4 bases and J 6 bases, leaving 4 bases between the germline ends. Germline V CDR1 and CDR2: SGHNT, YYREEE (reference sequence). Written as DNA, the CDR3 is TGTGCCAGCAGCACGGCCGGGGAGCTGTTTTTT. It codes for CASSTAGELFF. Together with reference TRBV5-4 and TRBJ2-2, the CDR3 gives the full variable domain: ETGVTQSPTHLIKTRGQQVTLRCSSQSGHNTVSWYQQALGQGPQFIFQYYREEENGRGNFPPRFSGLQFPNYSSELNVNALELDDSALYLCASSTAGELFFGEGSRLTVL.

The V call is TRBV14, the J call TRBJ2-2; a possible D gene is TRBD2 (6 bases). CDR3 length: 15 amino acids. Germline V lookup: CDR1 SGHDN, CDR2 FVKESK. V was clipped by 4 bases and J by 2 bases, with 11 bases between them. DNA for the CDR3: TGTGCCAGCAGCCGACCCGGGACTAACACCGGGGAGCTGTTTTTT. Translating gives CASSRPGTNTGELFF.